One sample yielded the 22 T cell receptor beta chains listed below, sequenced in a study of blood T cells in healthy people across ages. The second PCR ran roughly 6 to 11 cycles with a sample-barcoded 5' primer and J-beta primers. Each CDR3 protein gets one entry after TCRdb re-called the 5' RACE reads with MiXCR. The data hold 1.8 million or so distinct CDR3 sequences, with more than 35% observed a single time. The specimen sequenced was blood. Receptors were obtained from a human donor in good health.

The chain joins TRBV9 to TRBJ1-1, with 7 bases lining up with TRBD1. The germline V gene has CDR1 SGDLS and CDR2 YYNGEE. J gave up 4 bases and V 3 bases, and 3 bases lay outside the gene matches. CDR3 length equals 13 residues. CDR3 sequence (DNA): TGTGCCAGCAGCGGACCAGGGGGCACTGAAGCTTTCTTT. Translation: CASSGPGGTEAFF.

This sequence joins TRBV6-1 and TRBJ2-7; D remains ambiguous. The closer fit of TRBJ2-5 to the DNA end suggests the J call may be wrong. The CDR3 has 12 amino acids. CDR1 is MNHNS and CDR2 is SASEGT in the germline V gene. The CDR3 loop reads CASSPWMETQYF. CDR3 DNA: TGTGCCAGCAGCCCCTGGATGGAGACCCAGTACTTC.

This clonotype was counted between two and nine times. The V call is TRBV9, the J call TRBJ1-2, with D perhaps TRBD1 (5 bases). Deletions cut 4 bases from V and 7 bases from J, with 20 bases between. This CDR3 is built from 15 residues. The germline V gene has CDR1 SGDLS and CDR2 YYNGEE. Written as DNA, the CDR3 is TGTGCCAGCAGCCTTGGCGCGGGGGGAGTAGGTGGCTACACCTTC. This gives the protein CASSLGAGGVGGYTF.

The chain combines TRBV20-1 with TRBJ2-1, with a tentative D call TRBD1 (6 bases). The CDR3 runs 15 residues. Germline CDR1 reads DFQATT; CDR2 reads SNEGSKA (reference sequence). The V end lost 3 bases, the J end lost 6 bases, and 18 bases lay between the germline ends. The CDR3 DNA reads TGCAGTGCTAGCCTACAGGGCAGAGGGTCCAATGAGCAGTTCTTC. It is translated as CSASLQGRGSNEQFF.

This chain connects TRBV7-8 to TRBJ1-2; TRBD1 aligns across 10 bases. The CDR3 has 16 residues. Germline V gives CDR1 SGHVS, CDR2 FQNEAQ. The V gene end was trimmed by 1 base and the J gene end by 8 bases; junction bases not matched to a gene: 10. The CDR3 loop reads CASSLGGTGDSLGYTF. Written as DNA, the CDR3 is TGTGCCAGCAGCTTAGGGGGGACAGGGGATTCGTTGGGCTACACCTTC.

This clonotype occurred a few times. This sequence joins TRBV5-6 and TRBJ1-1; D is unclear. V lost 3 bases and J 1 base, leaving 10 bases between the germline ends. The CDR3 is made up of 14 amino acids. Germline V gene data show CDR1 as SGHDT and CDR2 as YYEEEE. CDR3 amino acids: CASSWPGANTEAFF. CDR3 nucleotide sequence: TGTGCCAGCAGCTGGCCGGGAGCGAACACTGAAGCTTTCTTT.

Remarks on this clonotype: The junction shows a germline mismatch at one end, possibly a read error. The rearrangement uses TRBV11-2 and TRBJ1-2; D is possibly TRBD1 (6 bases). CDR1 is SGHAT, CDR2 FQNNGV, per germline. The CDR3 runs to 17 residues. The CDR3 here is CASSPYGTFFGSYGYTF. In nucleotides, the CDR3 is TGTGCCAGCAGCCCCTACGGGACATTTTTTGGTAGCTATGGTTACACCTTC.

This clonotype was detected ten times or more. One end of the junction varies from germline; a read error may be responsible. The rearrangement joins TRBV12-3 or TRBV12-4 to TRBJ1-5, with TRBD1 as a possible D gene (6 bases). The CDR3 extends over 13 amino acids. The CDR3 coding sequence is TGCGCCAGCAGCCCAGGGGTCAATCAGCCCCAGCATTTT. This translates into CASSPGVNQPQHF.

This clonotype was observed a handful of times. The chain carries TRBV10-3 and TRBJ1-1; weak D call: TRBD1 (6 bases). The CDR3 has 16 residues. V gave up 0 bases and J gave up 3 bases, with 14 bases separating them. Germline V gene lookup returns CDR1 ENHRY and CDR2 SYGVKD. In nucleotides, the CDR3 is TGTGCCATCAGTGAGTCGTTAGGGGGGTCGGACACTGAAGCTTTCTTT. Encoded protein: CAISESLGGSDTEAFF.

V gene TRBV20-1 combines with J gene TRBJ2-1; 13 nucleotides align to TRBD2. The CDR3 is made up of 16 amino acids. Germline-derived CDR1 and CDR2 are DFQATT and SNEGSKA (reference sequence). The V and J ends lost 6 bases and 3 bases, in that order; junction bases with no gene match: 8. The CDR3 DNA follows: TGCAGTGCCGACACTAGCGGGGGGGCACTCTACAATGAGCAGTTCTTC. Protein product: CSADTSGGALYNEQFF.

The genes are TRBV7-2 and TRBJ1-3; 7 bases are a match to TRBD1. The V segment lost 4 bases and the J segment 0 bases; nucleotides outside the gene matches: 9. This CDR3 is 17 amino acids long. Germline CDR1 reads SGHTA; CDR2 reads FQGNSA. The CDR3 region is CASSSRQGVLSGNTIYF. The CDR3 DNA is TGTGCCAGCAGCTCCAGACAGGGAGTCCTCTCTGGAAACACCATATATTTT.

This clonotype has a handful of counts. The chain recombines TRBV20-1 with TRBJ1-2; no clear D gene. In germline, CDR1 is DFQATT, CDR2 SNEGSKA (reference sequence). V gave up 6 bases and J gave up 5 bases, with 19 bases separating them. The CDR3 extends over 14 amino acids. CDR3 nucleotides: TGCAGTGCCCTGTGGGGTGGCTCCGGGTATGGCTACACCTTC. It specifies CSALWGGSGYGYTF.

The rearrangement joins TRBV20-1 to TRBJ1-5; D unresolved. The CDR3 loop spans 17 amino acids. V dropped 0 bases and J dropped 0 bases, with 15 bases sitting between them. Germline V gene data show CDR1 as DFQATT and CDR2 as SNEGSKA (reference sequence). The CDR3 loop is CSARENPGFYSNQPQHF. As DNA, the CDR3 is TGCAGTGCTAGAGAAAATCCAGGATTTTATAGCAATCAGCCCCAGCATTTT.

Comments on this clonotype: A much larger clone sits a single nucleotide away, making a read error possible. The chain employs TRBV29-1 and TRBJ2-3; 8 bases agree with TRBD2. This CDR3 is 13 amino acids long. Germline assignment: CDR1 SQVTM and CDR2 ANQGSEA. The CDR3 nucleotides read TGCAGCGTTAAGCGGGGGAGCACAGATACGCGGTATTTT. The encoded protein is CSVKRGSTDTRYF.

The chain carries TRBV20-1 and TRBJ2-6, with D perhaps matching TRBD1 (5 bases). Germline assignment: CDR1 DFQATT and CDR2 SNEGSKA (reference sequence). Trimming removed 3 bases at V and 2 bases at J, with 14 bases between. The CDR3 has 16 amino acids. The chain's CDR3 is CSAREVGVTGANVLTF. Here the CDR3 DNA reads TGCAGTGCTAGGGAAGTAGGGGTTACTGGGGCCAACGTCCTGACTTTC.

This chain joins TRBV7-2 and TRBJ2-2; either TRBD1 or TRBD2 may supply D (9 bases each). The germline CDR1 and CDR2 sequences are SGHTA and FQGNSA. The V end was cut by 10 bases, the J end by 1 base, with 25 bases between. The CDR3 covers 18 residues. In DNA, the CDR3 is TGTGCCACCGCGGGAGGGGACAGGGATTTTTTGAACACCGGGGAGCTGTTTTTT. It specifies CATAGGDRDFLNTGELFF.

This clonotype occurred a few times. The CDR3 nucleotides read TGTGCCAGCAGTTACTCGCACAGGGATCAAACCTACGAGCAGTACTTC. It is translated as CASSYSHRDQTYEQYF. The chain combines TRBV6-5 with TRBJ2-7; D is possibly TRBD1 (6 bases). Germline CDR1 reads MNHEY; CDR2 reads SVGAGI. Trimming pared 0 bases from V and 2 bases from J, leaving 14 bases between. CDR3 length equals 16 residues.

The genes are TRBV25-1 and TRBJ1-4; no firm D call. Germline assignment: CDR1 MGHDK and CDR2 SYGVNS. V lost 6 bases, J lost 7 bases, and 9 bases lay in between. The CDR3 runs to 12 residues. DNA of the CDR3: TGTGCCAGCAGAGTGGGCGGTGAAAAACTGTTTTTT. Its translation is CASRVGGEKLFF.

The genes are TRBV3-1 and TRBJ2-5; D call uncertain. The closer fit of TRBJ2-7 to the DNA end suggests the J call may be wrong. The V gene's germline CDR1 is LGHDT and CDR2 YNNKEL (reference sequence). This CDR3 has 14 residues. CDR3 sequence: CASSQEWPCYEQYF. The CDR3 coding sequence is TGTGCCAGCAGCCAAGAATGGCCTTGCTACGAGCAGTACTTC.

The sample holds a few counts of this clonotype. This chain links TRBV6-6 with TRBJ1-2; 7 bases map to TRBD1. This CDR3 comprises 15 residues. Germline CDR1 reads MNHNY; CDR2 reads SVGAGI (reference sequence). V shed 6 bases and J 0 bases; nucleotides not matched to a gene: 7. The CDR3 loop reads CASRRTGRTNYGYTF. CDR3 sequence (DNA): TGTGCCAGCAGGCGGACAGGTCGAACTAACTATGGCTACACCTTC.

The rearrangement uses TRBV9 and TRBJ1-6, with a weak D call TRBD1 (6 bases). Germline CDR1 is SGDLS and CDR2 is YYNGEE. Trimming took off 2 bases at V and 8 bases at J, with 11 bases between the two ends. CDR3 size: 14 residues. The CDR3 sequence is CASSVGRGDSPLHF. CDR3 in DNA: TGTGCCAGCAGCGTTGGCAGGGGAGATTCACCCCTCCACTTT.

This clonotype was counted only a few times. The chain is built from TRBV15 and TRBJ2-1, with TRBD2 as a possible D gene (5 bases). The CDR3 is made up of 15 amino acids. Germline V gives CDR1 LNHNV, CDR2 YYDKDF (reference sequence). Trimming cost V 5 bases and J 7 bases, with 18 bases left between them. The CDR3 protein is CATSRTNTGVNEQFF. The DNA of the CDR3 is TGTGCCACCAGCCGCACCAACACCGGGGTTAATGAGCAGTTCTTC.